A single sample gave rise to the 23 T cell receptor beta chains below, sequenced in a study of persistence of HIV-infected CD4 T cells. Sequencing used immunoSEQ version 4 in survey mode. This table comes from immunoSEQ multiplex PCR, and its TCRdb copy is limited to in-frame clones, with some not included. The sample lists 45,000 or so clones, about 87% seen once, with 0.4% to 0.5% in the top ten. These receptors' targets are unknown. Cells were stimulated nonspecifically with anti-CD3/anti-CD28 magnetic beads. Sorting selected CD4+ T cells upregulating both CD40 ligand and CD69. The sample consisted of CD4+ T cells sorted from PBMCs after approximately 19-hour stimulation, taken from a patient who received antiretroviral therapy. These receptors all stem from an adult woman with HIV who was CMV-seropositive.

V usage is TRBV28 and J usage is TRBJ1-2, with 12 bases matching TRBD1. CDR1 is MDHEN and CDR2 is SYDVKM in the germline V gene. J gave up 3 bases and V 10 bases, and 12 bases lay outside the gene matches. This CDR3 has 16 residues. This CDR3 reads CATLSGTGGPYYGYTF. The CDR3 DNA sequence: TGTGCCACTCTCTCCGGGACAGGGGGCCCCTACTATGGCTACACCTTC.

V is TRBV19 and J is TRBJ1-5, with 7 bases identical to TRBD1. The CDR3 runs 15 residues. Germline V CDR1 and CDR2: LNHDA, SQIVND (reference sequence). Germline trimming cut 5 bases from V and 4 bases from J; bases unmatched to any gene: 8. DNA for the CDR3: TGTGCCAGTAGTCCCAACAGGGGTGTTAATCAGCCCCAGCATTTT. It translates to CASSPNRGVNQPQHF.

The table lists this clone with a count of one. The J gene is TRBJ2-1, the V gene TRBV5-1, with 15 bases that match TRBD2. Trimming cost V 5 bases and J 7 bases; bases outside gene matches: 4. Germline CDR1 is SGHRS and CDR2 is YFSETQ. The CDR3 sequence is 15 residues long. This chain's CDR3 is CASRPGTSGGNEQFF. The CDR3, as DNA: TGCGCCAGCAGACCCGGGACTAGCGGGGGGAATGAGCAGTTCTTC.

The chain recombines TRBV27 with TRBJ1-6, with a tentative D call TRBD1 (5 bases). Germline assignment: CDR1 MNHEY and CDR2 SMNVEV (reference sequence). Trimming took 5 bases from V and 6 from J, leaving 17 bases between them. This CDR3 spans 16 amino acids. The CDR3 DNA reads as TGTGCCAGCAGTACCACTCCGGGACGGACTAATTCACCCCTCCACTTT. Translation gives CASSTTPGRTNSPLHF.

The V and J genes are TRBV30 and TRBJ1-5; TRBD1 matches at 7 bases. From germline, CDR1 is GTSNPN and CDR2 SVGIG (reference sequence). CDR3 size: 13 residues. The CDR3, as DNA: TGTGCTCTAGAAGGACAGGCGGGACAGCCCCAGCATTTT. Protein: CALEGQAGQPQHF.

The CDR3 sequence is CASSLDGNRWLAEAFF. The CDR3, as DNA: TGTGCCAGCAGCTTGGATGGGAATCGGTGGTTAGCTGAAGCTTTCTTT. The rearrangement joins TRBV5-8 to TRBJ1-1; D call uncertain. The CDR3 is 16 residues long. The germline gives CDR1 SGHTS, CDR2 YDEGEE. Trimming shortened V by 0 bases and J by 6 bases, and 18 bases separated the two germline ends.

This clone was counted between two and nine times. This sample includes further DNA sequences coding for the same CDR3. V and J are TRBV9 and TRBJ1-2, with D possibly being TRBD1 (5 bases). The germline CDR1 and CDR2 sequences are SGDLS and YYNGEE. The V gene lost 2 bases and the J gene lost 4 bases, with 9 bases spanning the gap. CDR3 length equals 13 residues. The CDR3 DNA reads TGTGCCAGCAGCGTGGGGGAACTCTATGGCTACACCTTC. This codes for CASSVGELYGYTF. Looking up the rest from reference TRBV9 and TRBJ1-2 gives the full variable domain: DSGVTQTPKHLITATGQRVTLRCSPRSGDLSVYWYQQSLDQGLQFLIQYYNGEERAKGNILERFSAQQFPDLHSELNLSSLELGDSALYFCASSVGELYGYTFGSGTRLTVV.

The chain couples TRBV5-6 to TRBJ1-4; D unresolved. This CDR3 contains 15 residues. Trimming stripped 0 bases from V and 6 bases from J, with 12 bases between. Germline V CDR1 and CDR2: SGHDT, YYEEEE. The chain's CDR3 is CASSLGGIGDEKLFF. In DNA form, the CDR3 reads TGTGCCAGCAGCTTGGGTGGGATTGGGGATGAAAAACTGTTTTTT.

This clone was detected once. V and J are TRBV27 and TRBJ1-1; 7 bases are a match to TRBD1. Germline assignment: CDR1 MNHEY and CDR2 SMNVEV (reference sequence). The ends lost 4 bases at V and 0 bases at J; junction bases unmatched: 5. The CDR3 runs 15 residues. The CDR3 reads CASSWDSRMNTEAFF. CDR3 DNA: TGTGCCAGCAGTTGGGACAGTAGAATGAACACTGAAGCTTTCTTT.

This chain links TRBV3-1 (or the pseudogene TRBV3-2) with TRBJ2-1; 9 bases fit TRBD1. CDR3 length equals 15 residues. The germline CDR1 and CDR2 sequences are LGHDT and YNNKEL (reference sequence). Trimming removed 4 bases from V and 6 bases from J; junction bases left unmatched: 7. Here the CDR3 reads CASSPRTGASNEQFF. The CDR3 bases are TGTGCCAGCAGCCCCCGGACAGGGGCCTCCAATGAGCAGTTCTTC.

The rearrangement uses TRBV5-6 and TRBJ1-2, with 7 nucleotides matching TRBD1. V trimming: 2 bases; J trimming: 3 bases; junction bases outside the gene matches: 4. The CDR3 is made up of 14 amino acids. The germline CDR1 and CDR2 sequences are SGHDT and YYEEEE. CDR3 in DNA: TGTGCCAGCAGCTTCCCAGGGGGTGACTATGGCTACACCTTC. This translates into CASSFPGGDYGYTF.

The CDR3 coding sequence is TGTGCCACCAGCAGATCCCCAGCGAAAGAACTAGAAGTTGAGCTCACAGATACGCAGTATTTT. As protein: CATSRSPAKELEVELTDTQYF. This chain uses TRBV15 with TRBJ2-3; possible D gene TRBD2, 5 bases. The CDR3 runs to 21 residues. Trimming took 2 bases from V and 2 from J, leaving 29 bases between them. The germline V gene encodes CDR1 LNHNV and CDR2 YYDKDF (reference sequence).

This clone was seen only once. This chain uses TRBV5-1 with TRBJ1-5, with 9 bases that match TRBD1. CDR1 and CDR2 (germline): SGHRS, YFSETQ. Unmatched junction bases numbered 7, after V lost 4 bases and J lost 5 bases. The CDR3 covers 15 residues. The CDR3 nucleotides read TGCGCCAGCAGCCCCTGGACAGGGGAAGATCAGCCCCAGCATTTT. It yields the protein CASSPWTGEDQPQHF. Complete variable domain (other parts from reference TRBV5-1 and TRBJ1-5): KAGVTQTPRYLIKTRGQQVTLSCSPISGHRSVSWYQQTPGQGLQFLFEYFSETQRNKGNFPGRFSGRQFSNSRSEMNVSTLELGDSALYLCASSPWTGEDQPQHFGDGTRLSIL.

This clone was seen only once. The CDR3 here is CATSKGVGTGGYTF. Written as DNA, the CDR3 is TGTGCCACCAGCAAAGGGGTGGGTACTGGCGGCTACACCTTC. The chain uses TRBV15 and TRBJ1-2; D may be TRBD1 (5 bases). The CDR3 covers 14 residues. Per the germline V gene, CDR1 is LNHNV and CDR2 is YYDKDF (reference sequence). The V end lost 4 bases, the J end lost 8 bases, and 17 bases lay between the germline ends.

This clone showed up just a few times. CDR3 sequence: CASKSYWGNEQFF. In DNA, the CDR3 is TGTGCCAGCAAGAGCTACTGGGGCAATGAGCAGTTCTTC. The chain carries TRBV6-5 and TRBJ2-1; D ambiguous. The CDR3 runs 13 residues. Looked up from germline, CDR1 is MNHEY and CDR2 is SVGAGI. V was clipped by 7 bases and J by 6 bases, with 13 bases between them.

This clone came up a few times. The genes are TRBV27 and TRBJ2-5; weak D call: TRBD2 (6 bases). CDR1 and CDR2 from the germline V gene are MNHEY and SMNVEV (reference sequence). V gave up 6 bases and J gave up 1 base, with 12 bases separating them. CDR3 length: 14 amino acids. CDR3 DNA sequence: TGTGCCAGCAGAGGGAGGAGCGTCCAAGAGACCCAGTACTTC. Translating gives CASRGRSVQETQYF.

The V and J genes are TRBV10-2 and TRBJ2-7; 11 nucleotides agree with TRBD2. CDR3 length: 15 amino acids. Trimming removed 6 bases from V and 1 base from J; junction bases left unmatched: 5. Germline V gives CDR1 WSHSY, CDR2 SAAADI. The CDR3 DNA is TGCGCCAGCAGGAAGGGACTAGCGGCTTCCTACGAGCAGTACGTC. Residues: CASRKGLAASYEQYV.

The chain uses TRBV5-6 and TRBJ1-2, with 11 bases identical to TRBD1. CDR3 length: 17 residues. With 1 base clipped from V and 7 bases from J, the junction kept 12 bases outside the gene matches. Looked up from germline, CDR1 is SGHDT and CDR2 is YYEEEE. The CDR3 DNA follows: TGTGCCAGCAGCTTGCCCGGGACAGGGGGATCGGGAGGTGGCTACACCTTC. Protein product: CASSLPGTGGSGGGYTF.

This clone was counted a single time. The rearrangement links TRBV11-3 to TRBJ2-3; 7 bases match TRBD1. The CDR3 has 15 amino acids. V lost 5 bases to trimming and J lost 5 bases; unmatched junction nucleotides: 10. Germline CDR1 and CDR2: SGHNT and YENEEA. In DNA, the CDR3 is TGTGCCAGCAGCGCCCGCGAGGGGGCCATAGATACGCAGTATTTT. It translates to CASSAREGAIDTQYF. Full variable domain (remainder filled in from reference TRBV11-3 and TRBJ2-3): EAGVVQSPRYKIIEKKQPVAFWCNPISGHNTLYWYLQNLGQGPELLIRYENEEAVDDSQLPKDRFSAERLKGVDSTLKIQPAELGDSAVYLCASSAREGAIDTQYFGPGTRLTVL.

The V and J genes are TRBV29-1 and TRBJ2-2, with D possibly being TRBD1 (6 bases). With 5 bases removed from V and 6 bases from J, the gap between germline ends came to 16 bases. There are 14 residues in the CDR3. CDR1 is SQVTM and CDR2 is ANQGSEA in the germline V gene. The CDR3 here is CSVKGQPGPGELFF. The CDR3 region has the DNA TGCAGCGTTAAGGGACAACCTGGCCCCGGGGAGCTGTTTTTT.

CDR3 coding DNA: TGTGCCAGCAGTTACAACGTAGACAGGGGAGGCGGCTACACCTTC. Protein: CASSYNVDRGGGYTF. The rearrangement links TRBV6-5 to TRBJ1-2; 8 bases agree with TRBD1. There are 15 residues in the CDR3. Trimming cost V 2 bases and J 8 bases; bases outside gene matches: 10. CDR1 and CDR2 from the germline V gene are MNHEY and SVGAGI.

The table lists this clone with a count of one. The CDR3 nucleotides are TGTGCCACCCAAGGGAACCGAAAGTCCTATGGCTACACCTTC. This sequence encodes CATQGNRKSYGYTF. The V gene is TRBV15, the J gene TRBJ1-2, with D unresolved. Germline V gene data show CDR1 as LNHNV and CDR2 as YYDKDF (reference sequence). The V end lost 8 bases, the J end lost 4 bases, and 17 bases lay between the germline ends. The CDR3 totals 14 residues.

This chain uses TRBV7-3 with TRBJ1-1; a weak D match, TRBD1 (6 bases). From germline, CDR1 is SGHTA and CDR2 FQGTGA. Trimming left V 8 bases short and J 2 bases short, with 12 bases between. The CDR3 has 13 residues. The CDR3 bases are TGTGCCAGCGCCGGGACATCCAACACTGAAGCTTTCTTT. Translation gives CASAGTSNTEAFF.